A selection of T cell receptor beta chains follows, all from one sample in a study of cytomegalovirus exposure and HLA in healthy donors. TCRdb keeps only in-frame clones here, not all; method: immunoSEQ multiplex PCR. Among 150,000 or so clones listed, just under 75% were seen once. Sequencing was performed on PBMCs. All receptors come from a woman under 30 in good health and CMV-seronegative. Both conserved end residues are part of each CDR3. D genes are given only for firm matches. Clone size, where shown, is once, few, many, or a class for clones that have expanded.

>NA|TRBJ2-1|TRBV25-1|NA
CASSDAGTSNNEQFF
TGTGCCAGCAGTGACGCCGGGACATCCAACAATGAGCAGTTCTTC
>NA|TRBJ2-5|TRBV7-7|TRBD2
CASSSPTAGGGETQYF
TGTGCCAGCAGCTCTCCGACGGCGGGAGGGGGCGAGACCCAGTACTTC
>NA|TRBJ1-2|TRBV7-8|TRBD1
CASSLAQGEGVYTF
TGTGCCAGCAGCTTAGCGCAGGGGGAAGGGGTCTACACCTTC
>NA|TRBJ2-7|TRBV5-4|NA
CASSLEPTGYEQYF
TGTGCCAGCAGCTTGGAGCCGACGGGCTACGAGCAGTACTTC
>NA|TRBJ2-1|TRBV6-1|TRBD2
CASSWTSGSYNEQFF
TGTGCCAGCAGCTGGACTAGCGGGTCCTACAATGAGCAGTTCTTC
>NA|TRBJ1-1|TRBV7-2|TRBD1
CASSSGQGNTEAFF
TGTGCCAGCAGCTCGGGACAGGGTAACACTGAAGCTTTCTTT
>NA|TRBJ1-1|TRBV29-1|TRBD1
CSPSGTGDLFF
TGCAGCCCCTCCGGGACAGGGGACCTTTTCTTT
>NA|TRBJ2-1|TRBV14|TRBD2
CASSQGFWGGSGGEQFF
TGTGCCAGCAGCCAAGGGTTCTGGGGCGGGAGCGGTGGGGAGCAGTTCTTC
>NA|TRBJ2-5|TRBV5-1|TRBD1
CASSLGGQGRETQYF
TGCGCCAGCAGCTTGGGGGGACAGGGTCGAGAGACCCAGTACTTC
>few|TRBJ2-1|TRBV25-1|TRBD1
CASSEMQGVRDEQFF
TGTGCCAGCAGTGAAATGCAGGGGGTACGGGATGAGCAGTTCTTC
>NA|TRBJ2-1|TRBV27|TRBD1
CASRVPRGNEQFF
TGTGCCAGCAGAGTCCCCAGGGGGAATGAGCAGTTCTTC
>NA|TRBJ1-5|TRBV6-5|NA
CASSSHSNQPQHF
TGTGCCAGCAGTTCCCATAGCAATCAGCCCCAGCATTTT
>once|TRBJ2-3|TRBV19|NA
CASSASLADTQYF
TGTGCCAGTAGTGCAAGTCTAGCAGATACGCAGTATTTT
>NA|TRBJ2-6|TRBV6-5|NA
CASRPEISGANGLTF
TGTGCCAGCAGACCCGAGATCTCTGGGGCCAACGGCCTGACTTTC
>NA|TRBJ2-1|TRBV5-1|TRBD2
CASSITSGFYNEQFF
TGCGCCAGCAGCATTACTAGCGGGTTCTACAATGAGCAGTTCTTC
>NA|TRBJ2-3|TRBV6-4|NA
CASSEVLGTDTQYF
TGTGCCAGCAGTGAGGTACTAGGCACAGATACGCAGTATTTT
>NA|TRBJ2-7|TRBV18|NA
CATSDSYEQYF
TGTGCCACCAGCGACTCCTACGAGCAGTACTTC
>NA|TRBJ2-6|TRBV7-2|TRBD2
CASSRGGGGSGANVLTF
TGTGCCAGCAGCCGGGGAGGCGGGGGATCTGGGGCCAACGTCCTGACTTTC
>NA|TRBJ1-1|TRBV11-2|NA
CASSFWTVARGGTEAFF
TGTGCCAGCAGCTTTTGGACAGTGGCGAGGGGGGGCACTGAAGCTTTCTTT
>NA|TRBJ2-1|TRBV29-1|NA
CSVLVSYNEQFF
TGCAGCGTTCTAGTCTCCTACAATGAGCAGTTCTTC
>NA|TRBJ2-3|TRBV9|NA
CASSAQQGSDTQYF
TGTGCCAGCAGCGCCCAACAGGGTTCCGATACGCAGTATTTT
>few|TRBJ2-3|TRBV10-3|NA
CAISPGTHQDTQYF
TGTGCCATCAGTCCGGGAACCCATCAAGATACGCAGTATTTT
>NA|TRBJ2-5|TRBV5-1|TRBD1
CASRRDRGGETQYF
TGCGCCAGCAGAAGGGACAGGGGAGGAGAGACCCAGTACTTC
>NA|TRBJ1-5|TRBV7-8|NA
CASGGGVQPQHF
TGTGCCAGCGGGGGGGGAGTTCAGCCCCAGCATTTT
>NA|TRBJ2-5|TRBV15|TRBD2
CATSRASGGGLETQYF
TGTGCCACCAGCAGAGCCAGCGGGGGAGGATTAGAGACCCAGTACTTC
>NA|TRBJ1-2|TRBV30|NA
CAWSRLGRPLGYTF
TGTGCCTGGAGCCGTTTGGGCAGACCTCTTGGCTACACCTTC
>NA|TRBJ2-1|TRBV21-1|NA
CAAYQPLDYNEQFF
TGTGCCGCCTATCAACCCCTAGACTACAATGAGCAGTTCTTC
>NA|TRBJ2-5|TRBV27|TRBD2
CASRGLAGSETQYF
TGTGCCAGCAGAGGACTAGCGGGTTCGGAGACCCAGTACTTC
>few|TRBJ2-2|TRBV5-1|TRBD1
CASSRDRGTGELFF
TGCGCCAGCAGCCGGGACAGGGGAACCGGGGAGCTGTTTTTT
>few|TRBJ1-6|TRBV4-3|NA
CASSQGSMRSGNSPLHF
TGCGCCAGCAGCCAAGGCTCCATGAGGAGCGGTAATTCACCCCTCCACTTT
>NA|TRBJ2-1|TRBV9|TRBD2
CASSVGLAGGLREQFF
TGTGCCAGCAGCGTAGGGCTAGCGGGGGGGCTCCGTGAGCAGTTCTTC
>NA|TRBJ1-2|TRBV7-9|TRBD1
CASSAGGQGGYGYTF
TGTGCCAGCAGCGCCGGGGGACAGGGCGGCTATGGCTACACCTTC
>NA|TRBJ1-5|TRBV19|NA
CASSIVRGGNQPQHF
TGTGCCAGTAGTATAGTGCGGGGGGGCAATCAGCCCCAGCATTTT
>NA|TRBJ1-2|TRBV5-8|TRBD1
CASSIHPGDRGFGYTF
TGTGCCAGCAGCATCCACCCAGGGGACAGGGGGTTTGGCTACACCTTC
>NA|TRBJ2-3|TRBV18|TRBD1
CASSPPPGQGARDTQYF
TGTGCCAGCTCACCACCACCGGGACAGGGGGCGCGGGATACGCAGTATTTT
>NA|TRBJ1-1|TRBV2|NA
CASNPDSGTEAFF
TGTGCCAGCAACCCCGACAGTGGCACTGAAGCTTTCTTT
>NA|TRBJ2-1|TRBV5-1|NA
CASRGNEQFF
TGCGCCAGCCGAGGCAATGAGCAGTTCTTC
>once|TRBJ1-2|TRBV10-2|TRBD1
CASSESISAGTVTYGYTF
TGCGCCAGCAGTGAGTCAATCTCCGCCGGGACAGTGACTTATGGCTACACCTTC
>NA|TRBJ1-1|TRBV6-4|TRBD1
CASSEQGASVTGVTEAFF
TGTGCCAGCAGTGAACAGGGGGCCTCGGTTACTGGGGTCACTGAAGCTTTCTTT
>NA|TRBJ2-5|TRBV7-9|NA
CASRHEGAGGETQYF
TGTGCCAGCAGGCACGAAGGGGCAGGTGGAGAGACCCAGTACTTC
>NA|TRBJ1-2|TRBV11-3|TRBD1
CASSSRDRSYGYTF
TGTGCCAGCAGCTCTCGGGACAGGAGCTATGGCTACACCTTC
>NA|TRBJ2-4|TRBV7-2|TRBD2
CASSPRLAGKNIQYF
TGTGCCAGCAGCCCCCGACTAGCGGGCAAAAACATTCAGTACTTC
>NA|TRBJ2-7|TRBV7-6|TRBD1
CASSLAWTGALEQYF
TGTGCCAGCAGCTTAGCTTGGACAGGTGCTTTAGAGCAGTACTTC
>NA|TRBJ2-5|TRBV28|TRBD2
CASRSAGGGETQYF
TGTGCCAGCAGAAGCGCGGGGGGAGGAGAGACCCAGTACTTC
>once|TRBJ2-2|TRBV7-2|NA
CASSLWGGPNTGELFF
TGTGCCAGCAGCTTATGGGGGGGGCCGAACACCGGGGAGCTGTTTTTT
>NA|TRBJ1-5|TRBV7-9|NA
CASSSGTSNQPQHF
TGTGCCAGCAGTTCGGGGACATCCAATCAGCCCCAGCATTTT
>NA|TRBJ2-1|TRBV19|NA
CASSTGGQIRSSEQFF
TGTGCCAGTAGTACCGGGGGACAGATTAGGAGCAGTGAGCAGTTCTTC
>NA|TRBJ1-1|TRBV25-1|TRBD1
CASSVTGGTEAFF
TGTGCCAGCAGTGTAACAGGGGGGACTGAAGCTTTCTTT
>NA|TRBJ1-6|TRBV6-1|NA
CASSELGGGNSPLHF
TGTGCCAGCAGTGAGTTGGGGGGAGGGAATTCACCCCTCCACTTT
>NA|TRBJ2-7|TRBV28|NA
CASSDSGGHYEQYF
TGTGCCAGCAGTGACTCGGGGGGCCACTACGAGCAGTACTTC
>NA|TRBJ2-1|TRBV4-3|NA
CASSQDYYNEQFF
TGCGCCAGCAGCCAAGATTACTACAATGAGCAGTTCTTC
>NA|TRBJ2-3|TRBV28|NA
CASSGGYTDTQYF
TGTGCCAGCAGCGGCGGGTACACAGATACGCAGTATTTT
>NA|TRBJ1-1|TRBV6-1|TRBD1
CASSEAGTGRPEAFF
TGTGCCAGCAGTGAAGCGGGGACAGGGAGACCTGAAGCTTTCTTT
>NA|TRBJ2-2|TRBV19|TRBD2
CASRWTSGNGELFF
TGTGCCAGTAGGTGGACTAGCGGGAACGGGGAGCTGTTTTTT
>few|TRBJ2-3|TRBV29-1|TRBD2
CSVKRGGDTQYF
TGCAGCGTTAAGCGGGGGGGAGATACGCAGTATTTT
>NA|TRBJ2-1|TRBV2|NA
CASRQGRDNEQFF
TGTGCCAGCCGGCAGGGAAGGGACAATGAGCAGTTCTTC
>few|TRBJ1-1|TRBV10-3|TRBD1
CAIRTGPEAFF
TGTGCCATCAGGACAGGGCCCGAAGCTTTCTTT
>NA|TRBJ2-3|TRBV5-6|TRBD1
CASRAGGGSDTQYF
TGTGCCAGCAGGGCAGGGGGCGGGTCAGATACGCAGTATTTT